This T cell receptor beta chain was documented in a study of vaccination and CD4 T cells after COVID-19. The treatment is: 10-day PBMC culture with coronavirus spike peptide pools or control peptides (ViraFEST assay). The Oncomine TCR Beta short-read assay was applied to DNA of cultured CD4+ T cells. One entry per CDR3 protein, called by TCRdb with MiXCR from the PCR reads. In the table there are approximately 13,000 distinct CDR3 sequences, around 48% of which are singletons. This clonotype was detected only a few times. The antigen remains unidentified. The CDR3 has 16 residues. The ends lost 2 bases at V and 8 bases at J; junction bases unmatched: 9. The germline V gene encodes CDR1 SEHNR and CDR2 FQNEAQ (reference sequence).

This chain links TRBV7-9 with TRBJ1-2; TRBD1 matches 12 bases. The sequence derives from a human donor who had recovered from COVID-19. The material sequenced was CD4+ T cells from blood, cultured in vitro. DNA of the CDR3: TGTGCCAGCAGCTTATTCGCGGGACAGGGGGCTGGGGGCTACACCTTC. Translation: CASSLFAGQGAGGYTF.